Presented here are 23 T cell receptor beta chains from one specimen sequenced in a study of cytomegalovirus exposure and HLA in healthy donors. It was with 60 Vbeta and 13 Jbeta primers that the PCR ran. Profiled with immunoSEQ multiplex PCR; TCRdb holds only in-frame clones, not every one. This sample has fewer than 250,000 clones; roughly 86% occur once, and the top ten carry 1.5% to 2%. Sequencing input: PBMCs. The origin of the receptors is a woman younger than 30 in good health and CMV-seronegative.

For this clone: The same CDR3 can be traced to other DNA sequences in this sample. The V and J genes are TRBV5-4 and TRBJ2-3; D is unclear. The CDR3 consists of 17 residues. The germline V gene encodes CDR1 SGHNT and CDR2 YYREEE (reference sequence). Trimming pared 1 base from V and 0 bases from J, leaving 15 bases between. CDR3 in amino acids: CASSLLPTETSTDTQYF. As DNA, the CDR3 is TGTGCCAGCAGCTTGCTACCGACGGAGACGAGCACAGATACGCAGTATTTT.

V gene TRBV5-6 combines with J gene TRBJ2-5, with 7 bases that match TRBD1. Per the germline V gene, CDR1 is SGHDT and CDR2 is YYEEEE. The CDR3 covers 15 residues. The V gene end was trimmed by 4 bases and the J gene end by 5 bases; junction bases not matched to a gene: 11. CDR3 in amino acids: CASSTLTGARETQYF. DNA of the CDR3: TGTGCCAGCAGCACCCTAACAGGGGCACGGGAGACCCAGTACTTC.

This chain uses TRBV4-2 with TRBJ2-5; TRBD2 aligns across 10 bases. Per the germline V gene, CDR1 is LGHNA and CDR2 is YNFKEQ. The CDR3 length is 15 residues. Unmatched junction bases numbered 2, after V lost 1 base and J lost 3 bases. CDR3 region: CASSQAGLAEETQYF. The CDR3 nucleotides are TGTGCCAGCAGCCAAGCTGGACTAGCGGAAGAGACCCAGTACTTC.

V is TRBV4-1 and J is TRBJ2-1, with D perhaps TRBD1 (6 bases). V lost 6 bases to trimming and J lost 4 bases, with 16 bases between them. Germline assignment: CDR1 MGHRA and CDR2 YSYEKL. The CDR3 sequence is 15 residues long. The CDR3 DNA reads as TGCGCCAGCAGAGCTACCGGGACACTTTACAATGAGCAGTTCTTC. Protein: CASRATGTLYNEQFF.

The genes are TRBV7-2 and TRBJ1-2; TRBD1 agrees at 12 bases. Trimming cost V 4 bases and J 8 bases; bases outside gene matches: 11. From germline, CDR1 is SGHTA and CDR2 FQGNSA. The CDR3 is 16 residues long. CDR3 loop: CASSYPGQGARGGYTF. The CDR3 DNA is TGTGCCAGCAGCTACCCGGGACAGGGGGCGCGTGGAGGCTACACCTTC.

V usage is TRBV6-1 and J usage is TRBJ2-5; D gene ambiguous. TRBJ2-7 matches the DNA end more closely, so the J call is doubtful. CDR3 length: 12 residues. In germline, CDR1 is MNHNS, CDR2 SASEGT. The CDR3 DNA sequence: TGTGCCAGCAGTGCCTCCCCTTACGAGCAGTACTTC. Translating it yields CASSASPYEQYF.

V and J are TRBV29-1 and TRBJ1-1; D is perhaps TRBD1 (5 bases). The length of the CDR3 is 14 residues. From germline, CDR1 is SQVTM and CDR2 ANQGSEA. The V end was cut by 2 bases, the J end by 7 bases, with 17 bases between. Written as DNA, the CDR3 is TGCAGCGTTGAAATCCCAGCGGGGGTCGGTGAAGCTTTCTTT. Its translation: CSVEIPAGVGEAFF.

This sequence joins TRBV25-1 and TRBJ2-1; 9 bases fit TRBD2. CDR1 and CDR2 from the germline V gene are MGHDK and SYGVNS. The CDR3 covers 17 residues. Unmatched junction bases numbered 11, after V lost 5 bases and J lost 3 bases. The CDR3 protein is CASSLWSGGRDYNEQFF. The CDR3 DNA is TGTGCCAGCAGTTTGTGGTCTGGCGGGAGGGACTACAATGAGCAGTTCTTC.

V and J are TRBV7-9 and TRBJ2-5; D gene unclear. The CDR3 runs 15 residues. V was pared by 1 base and J by 5 bases, with 14 bases between. Germline CDR1 is SEHNR and CDR2 is FQNEAQ (reference sequence). The CDR3 sequence: CASSLVILGRETQYF. The CDR3 region has the DNA TGTGCCAGCAGCTTAGTTATCCTGGGCCGGGAGACCCAGTACTTC. The complete variable domain, with remaining parts taken from reference TRBV7-9 and TRBJ2-5, reads DTGVSQNPRHKITKRGQNVTFRCDPISEHNRLYWYRQTLGQGPEFLTYFQNEAQLEKSRLLSDRFSAERPKGSFSTLEIQRTEQGDSAMYLCASSLVILGRETQYFGPGTRLLVL.

This sequence joins TRBV29-1 and TRBJ2-1; D possibly corresponds to TRBD2 (6 bases). The germline CDR1 and CDR2 sequences are SQVTM and ANQGSEA. V was trimmed by 6 bases and J by 9 bases, leaving 15 bases between them. The CDR3 has 12 amino acids. This CDR3 is CSVSLARGEQFF. CDR3 DNA sequence: TGCAGCGTATCTCTAGCGAGGGGTGAGCAGTTCTTC.

The chain has TRBV5-1 and TRBJ1-6; the D is unclear. Trimming stripped 4 bases from V and 7 bases from J, with 15 bases between. This CDR3 has 15 residues. The germline V gene encodes CDR1 SGHRS and CDR2 YFSETQ. CDR3: CASSGTDGLNSPLHF. The DNA of the CDR3 is TGCGCCAGCAGCGGAACAGACGGCCTGAATTCACCCCTCCACTTT.

To note about this clone: One end of the junction varies from germline; a read error may be responsible. At the DNA level, this CDR3 is encoded by other sequences in the same sample as well. The chain recombines TRBV30 with TRBJ2-2; D is undetermined. Per germline, CDR1 GTSNPN and CDR2 SVGIG (reference sequence). The CDR3 loop spans 15 amino acids. CDR3 sequence reads: CAWSVRVRDTGELFF. The CDR3 nucleotides are TGCGCCTGGAGTGTACGAGTCCGGGACACCGGGGAGCTGTTTTTT. Using reference TRBV30 and TRBJ2-2 for the parts outside the CDR3, the full variable domain is SQTIHQWPATLVQPVGSPLSLECTVEGTSNPNLYWYRQAAGRGLQLLFYSVGIGQISSEVPQNLSASRPQDRQFILSSKKLLLSDSGFYLCAWSVRVRDTGELFFGEGSRLTVL.

The chain recombines TRBV6-5 with TRBJ2-3; D gene unclear. The V end was cut by 2 bases, the J end by 6 bases, with 12 bases between. This CDR3 contains 14 residues. The germline V gene encodes CDR1 MNHEY and CDR2 SVGAGI. The CDR3 reads CASSYRGTPDTQYF. The DNA of the CDR3 is TGTGCCAGCAGTTACCGAGGTACCCCGGATACGCAGTATTTT.

This clone was recorded only once. The chain carries TRBV5-4 and TRBJ1-1, with 10 bases aligning to TRBD1. This CDR3 has 14 residues. With 4 bases clipped from V and 4 bases from J, the junction kept 4 bases outside the gene matches. Germline V CDR1 and CDR2: SGHNT, YYREEE (reference sequence). CDR3 protein: CASSPRTGGTEAFF. The CDR3 DNA follows: TGTGCCAGCAGCCCCAGGACAGGGGGCACTGAAGCTTTCTTT. Full variable domain (remainder filled in from reference TRBV5-4 and TRBJ1-1): ETGVTQSPTHLIKTRGQQVTLRCSSQSGHNTVSWYQQALGQGPQFIFQYYREEENGRGNFPPRFSGLQFPNYSSELNVNALELDDSALYLCASSPRTGGTEAFFGQGTRLTVV.

The CDR3 coding sequence is TGTGCCAGCAGTGCCGGGACACCGGGGCGGGACGAGCAGTACTTC. Translating gives CASSAGTPGRDEQYF. The chain recombines TRBV2 with TRBJ2-7; D is perhaps TRBD1 (6 bases). Germline-derived CDR1 and CDR2 are SNHLY and FYNNEI. Trimming cost V 4 bases and J 5 bases, with 18 bases left between them. This CDR3 has 15 amino acids.

This clone turned up a few times. The V gene is TRBV15, the J gene TRBJ1-3, with D tentatively TRBD1 (5 bases). Germline CDR1 reads LNHNV; CDR2 reads YYDKDF (reference sequence). This CDR3 spans 13 amino acids. V was clipped by 7 bases and J by 3 bases, with 10 bases between them. CDR3 region: CATTQDNGNTIYF. The DNA of the CDR3 is TGTGCCACCACCCAGGACAATGGAAACACCATATATTTT.

The gene calls are TRBV6-1 and TRBJ2-2, with D hard to call. The V gene lost 1 base and the J gene lost 8 bases, with 11 bases spanning the gap. The CDR3 runs 14 residues. Germline CDR1 and CDR2: MNHNS and SASEGT. DNA of the CDR3: TGTGCCAGCAGTGAAGGACACTCGCCGGGGGAGCTGTTTTTT. This translates into CASSEGHSPGELFF.

The J gene is TRBJ2-1, the V gene TRBV18; D may be TRBD1 (5 bases). This CDR3 comprises 14 residues. Between the trimmed V and J ends, which lost 2 bases and 9 bases, there was a span of 14 bases. From germline, CDR1 is KGHSH and CDR2 LQKENI. The CDR3 loop reads CASSPEDSVTEQFF. DNA of the CDR3: TGTGCCAGCTCACCAGAAGACAGCGTAACTGAGCAGTTCTTC.

This rearrangement joins TRBV5-1 to TRBJ2-7; TRBD1 might be the D (6 bases). Trimming took 0 bases from V and 1 from J, leaving 17 bases between them. The CDR3 contains 17 residues. CDR1 and CDR2 from the germline V gene are SGHRS and YFSETQ. CDR3 loop: CASSLGNYRVGSYEQYF. In DNA form, the CDR3 reads TGCGCCAGCAGCTTGGGAAATTACAGGGTTGGATCCTACGAGCAGTACTTC.

V gene TRBV7-2 combines with J gene TRBJ2-1, with TRBD1 identical over 11 bases. The ends lost 3 bases at V and 10 bases at J; junction bases unmatched: 2. This CDR3 has 13 amino acids. CDR1 and CDR2 from the germline V gene are SGHTA and FQGNSA. The CDR3 loop is CASSLDRGREQFF. The DNA of the CDR3 is TGTGCCAGCAGCTTGGACAGGGGGCGGGAGCAGTTCTTC.

The J gene is TRBJ1-2, the V gene TRBV10-1, with 8 nucleotides matching TRBD1. CDR3 length: 13 residues. Germline lookup yields CDR1 WNHNN and CDR2 SYGVQD (reference sequence). After removal of 6 bases from V and 8 bases from J, the junction contained 8 bases not matched to a gene. The DNA for the CDR3 is TGCGCCAGCAGCCCCGGACAGGGTGAAGGCTACACCTTC. Its protein product is CASSPGQGEGYTF.

V and J are TRBV5-6 and TRBJ1-3; tentatively, D is TRBD1 (6 bases). The germline V gene has CDR1 SGHDT and CDR2 YYEEEE. V was trimmed by 6 bases and J by 2 bases, leaving 15 bases between them. This CDR3 has 15 residues. As DNA, the CDR3 is TGTGCCAGCACCTTCGGGGGGCTAGCTGGAAACACCATATATTTT. Protein product: CASTFGGLAGNTIYF.

CDR3 bases: TGTGCCAGCAGCGTAGGGGGCAGAACCACAGATACGCAGTATTTT. It translates to CASSVGGRTTDTQYF. V is TRBV9 and J is TRBJ2-3, with D perhaps TRBD1 (5 bases). V lost 0 bases and J lost 2, with 10 bases in between. Germline CDR1 reads SGDLS; CDR2 reads YYNGEE. The CDR3 is 15 residues long.